These 8 T cell receptor beta chains came from one sample sequenced in a study of T cells in Graves' hyperthyroidism and ophthalmopathy. It was RNA transcripts that yielded the amplified TCR beta CDR3 regions. The HTBI primer set was used in a first-round RT-PCR of the TCR CDR3. TCRdb re-derived calls from the multiplex PCR reads in MiXCR, one entry per CDR3 protein. Of around 300,000 distinct CDR3 sequences listed, about 20% are singletons. The source material was blood. All receptors come from a young man with Graves' ophthalmopathy.

The genes are TRBV5-1 and TRBJ2-5; tentatively, D is TRBD2 (6 bases). Germline V gene sequence: CDR1 SGHRS, CDR2 YFSETQ. The V end lost 1 base, the J end lost 5 bases, and 15 bases lay between the germline ends. CDR3 length: 15 residues. CDR3 DNA sequence: TGCGCCAGCAGCTTGTTTAGCGGAGGGGCGGAGACCCAGTACTTC. Protein: CASSLFSGGAETQYF. Together with reference TRBV5-1 and TRBJ2-5, the CDR3 gives the full variable domain: KAGVTQTPRYLIKTRGQQVTLSCSPISGHRSVSWYQQTPGQGLQFLFEYFSETQRNKGNFPGRFSGRQFSNSRSEMNVSTLELGDSALYLCASSLFSGGAETQYFGPGTRLLVL.

This clonotype was found a few times. V and J are TRBV28 and TRBJ2-7, with D tentatively TRBD2 (7 bases). The germline V gene has CDR1 MDHEN and CDR2 SYDVKM. The CDR3 is 13 amino acids. Trimming stripped 8 bases from V and 7 bases from J, with 18 bases between. The CDR3 sequence: CASRIGGRGEQYF. The CDR3 coding sequence is TGTGCCAGCCGGATAGGGGGGAGGGGGGAGCAGTACTTC.

The rearrangement uses TRBV11-2 and TRBJ2-1; TRBD1 aligns across 7 bases. CDR1 SGHAT and CDR2 FQNNGV come from the germline V gene. The J segment lost 2 bases and the V segment lost 1 base, leaving 2 bases of the junction unmatched. This CDR3 comprises 15 residues. CDR3 residues: CASSLVTGPYNEQFF. CDR3 coding DNA: TGTGCCAGCAGCTTAGTGACAGGGCCCTACAATGAGCAGTTCTTC.

The rearrangement joins TRBV6-1 to TRBJ1-3; a possible D gene is TRBD1 (6 bases). The CDR3 contains 15 residues. With 6 bases removed from V and 0 bases from J, the gap between germline ends came to 12 bases. The germline CDR1 and CDR2 sequences are MNHNS and SASEGT. This chain's CDR3 is CASRIGQRSGNTIYF. Written as DNA, the CDR3 is TGTGCCAGCAGAATCGGACAGCGCTCTGGAAACACCATATATTTT.

The sample holds a few counts of this clonotype. The chain employs TRBV5-6 and TRBJ2-7; D is possibly TRBD1 or TRBD2 (5 bases each). The CDR3 is 19 amino acids. The V gene lost 0 bases and the J gene lost 7 bases, with 29 bases spanning the gap. Germline CDR1 and CDR2: SGHDT and YYEEEE. CDR3 coding DNA: TGTGCCAGCAGCTTGGGTTTGTGGGGGTCGGACTCGAAGCTAGGGGAGCAGTACTTC. Translating it yields CASSLGLWGSDSKLGEQYF.

This clonotype has ten or more counts. This rearrangement joins TRBV29-1 to TRBJ2-3; D is possibly TRBD1 or TRBD2 (5 bases each). Germline loops: CDR1 SQVTM, CDR2 ANQGSEA. Trimming cost V 0 bases and J 1 base, with 14 bases left between them. This CDR3 contains 16 residues. CDR3 amino acids: CSVEDPQRDGTDTQYF. CDR3 in DNA: TGCAGCGTTGAAGATCCTCAACGGGACGGCACAGATACGCAGTATTTT.

This clonotype qualifies as large. V and J are TRBV28 and TRBJ2-5; D not certain. V shed 3 bases and J shed 1 base, with 12 bases lying between them. Germline V gene data show CDR1 as MDHEN and CDR2 as SYDVKM. The CDR3 sequence is 15 residues long. CDR3 protein: CASSFHDRPQETQYF. The CDR3 DNA reads TGTGCCAGCAGTTTTCATGACCGTCCCCAAGAGACCCAGTACTTC.

This clonotype was seen only a few times. As DNA, the CDR3 is TGTGCCAGCAGCGTAGAAGGACTAGGCGACAATGAGCAGTTCTTC. Its protein product is CASSVEGLGDNEQFF. V gene TRBV9 combines with J gene TRBJ2-1; 7 positions match TRBD2. Germline V gene sequence: CDR1 SGDLS, CDR2 YYNGEE. The trim removed 0 bases at V and 5 bases at J, leaving 5 bases unmatched. CDR3 length: 15 residues.